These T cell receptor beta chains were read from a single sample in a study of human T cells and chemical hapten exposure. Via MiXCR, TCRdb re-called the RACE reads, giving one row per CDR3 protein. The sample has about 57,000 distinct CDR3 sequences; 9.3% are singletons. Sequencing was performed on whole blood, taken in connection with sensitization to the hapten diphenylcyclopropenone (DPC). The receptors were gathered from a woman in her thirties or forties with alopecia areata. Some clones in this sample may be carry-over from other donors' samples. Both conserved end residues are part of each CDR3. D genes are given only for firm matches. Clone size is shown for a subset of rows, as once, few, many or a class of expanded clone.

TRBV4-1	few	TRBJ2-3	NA	CASSQEKGTDTQYF	TGCGCCAGCAGCCAAGAAAAGGGTACAGATACGCAGTATTTT
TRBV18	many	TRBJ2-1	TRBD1	CASSPTRQGAQDNEQFF	TGTGCCAGCTCACCAACTAGACAGGGGGCGCAGGACAATGAGCAGTTCTTC
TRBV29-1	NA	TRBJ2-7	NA	CSFSGTPPYEQYF	TGCAGCTTTTCCGGGACGCCGCCCTACGAGCAGTACTTC
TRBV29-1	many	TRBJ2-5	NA	CSVGRTTGKETQYF	TGCAGCGTTGGTCGGACGACTGGCAAAGAGACCCAGTACTTC
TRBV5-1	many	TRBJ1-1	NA	CASSLVGQINPEAFF	TGCGCCAGCAGCTTGGTCGGGCAGATAAATCCTGAAGCTTTCTTT
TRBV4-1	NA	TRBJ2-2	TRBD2	CASTRGGDTGELFF	TGCGCCAGCACCCGCGGGGGAGACACCGGGGAGCTGTTTTTT
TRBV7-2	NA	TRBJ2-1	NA	CASADRGTKQFF	TGTGCCAGCGCCGACCGGGGGACGAAGCAGTTCTTC
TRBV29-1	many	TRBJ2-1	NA	CSVDEGTEQFF	TGCAGCGTTGACGAGGGGACTGAGCAGTTCTTC
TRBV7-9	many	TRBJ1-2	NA	CASSYDPYGYTF	TGTGCCAGCAGTTACGACCCTTATGGCTACACCTTC
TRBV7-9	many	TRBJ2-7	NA	CASSLAPPREEQYF	TGTGCCAGCAGCTTAGCCCCCCCTCGGGAAGAGCAGTACTTC
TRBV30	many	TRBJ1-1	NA	CAWSKLYPEAFF	TGTGCCTGGAGTAAATTGTATCCCGAAGCTTTCTTT
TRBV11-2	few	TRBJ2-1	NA	CASSWWQDGNEQFF	TGTGCCAGCAGCTGGTGGCAGGATGGCAATGAGCAGTTCTTC
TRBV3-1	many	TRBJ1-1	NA	CASSQRTGNTEAFF	TGTGCCAGCAGCCAAAGGACGGGGAACACTGAAGCTTTCTTT
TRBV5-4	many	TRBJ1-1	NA	CASSLSPGQWMNTEAFF	TGTGCCAGCAGCTTGAGTCCAGGACAGTGGATGAACACTGAAGCTTTCTTT
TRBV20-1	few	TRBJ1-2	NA	CSAEVYGYTF	TGCAGTGCCGAAGTATATGGCTACACCTTC
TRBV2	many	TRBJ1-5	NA	CASSESRRAEQPQHF	TGTGCCAGCAGTGAATCGAGGAGGGCTGAACAGCCCCAGCATTTT
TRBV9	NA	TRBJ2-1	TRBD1	CASSWTGGDNEQFF	TGTGCCAGCAGTTGGACAGGGGGAGACAATGAGCAGTTCTTC
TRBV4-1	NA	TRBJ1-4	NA	CASSQASGSTNEKLFF	TGCGCCAGCAGCCAAGCTTCAGGATCAACTAATGAAAAACTGTTTTTT
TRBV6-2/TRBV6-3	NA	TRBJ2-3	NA	CASTNPGRNTQYF	TGTGCCAGCACCAACCCCGGACGAAATACGCAGTATTTT
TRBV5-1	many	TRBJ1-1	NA	CASSLDRNTEAFF	TGTGCCAGCAGTTTGGATAGGAACACTGAAGCTTTCTTT
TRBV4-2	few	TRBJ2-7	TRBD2	CASSQDSRGAAYEQYF	TGTGCCAGCAGCCAAGATTCGCGGGGGGCGGCCTACGAGCAGTACTTC
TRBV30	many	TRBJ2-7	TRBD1	CAWSSSGQGFYEQYF	TGTGCCTGGAGTTCATCGGGACAGGGCTTTTACGAGCAGTACTTC
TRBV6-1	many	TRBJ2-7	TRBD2	CASSDSGAATWGQYF	TGTGCCAGCAGTGATAGCGGGGCAGCAACCTGGGGGCAGTACTTC
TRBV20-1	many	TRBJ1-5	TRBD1	CSAQPLGTGLYQPQHF	TGCAGTGCTCAACCCCTCGGGACAGGCCTTTATCAGCCCCAGCATTTT
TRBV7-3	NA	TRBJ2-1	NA	CASRKGPANNEQFF	TGTGCCAGCAGAAAGGGACCTGCTAACAATGAGCAGTTCTTC
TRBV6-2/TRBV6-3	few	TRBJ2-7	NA	CASGGGGGGSYEQYF	TGTGCCAGCGGTGGGGGGGGCGGCGGATCCTACGAGCAGTACTTC
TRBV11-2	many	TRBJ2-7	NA	CASSGDTRSSYEQYF	TGTGCCAGCAGCGGGGACACCAGGAGCTCCTACGAGCAGTACTTC
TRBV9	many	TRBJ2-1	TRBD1	CASSPQGDEQFF	TGTGCCAGCAGCCCCCAGGGGGACGAGCAGTTCTTC
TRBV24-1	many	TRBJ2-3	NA	CATGHVATDTQYF	TGTGCCACTGGACACGTCGCGACAGATACGCAGTATTTT
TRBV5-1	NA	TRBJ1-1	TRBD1	CASSLAEPGQGMNTEAFF	TGCGCCAGCAGCTTGGCCGAACCGGGACAGGGGATGAACACTGAAGCTTTCTTT
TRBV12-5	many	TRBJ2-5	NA	CASGLAGLFDQETQYF	TGTGCTAGTGGTTTGGCGGGACTGTTCGACCAAGAGACCCAGTACTTC
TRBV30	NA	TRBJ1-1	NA	CAWSAQSEAFF	TGTGCCTGGAGTGCACAGAGTGAAGCTTTCTTT
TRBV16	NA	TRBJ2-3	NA	CASSRERFTDTQYF	TGTGCCAGCAGTAGGGAGAGATTCACAGATACGCAGTATTTT
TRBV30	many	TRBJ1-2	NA	CAWSVRNRANYGYTF	TGTGCCTGGAGTGTACGGAACAGGGCTAACTATGGCTACACCTTC
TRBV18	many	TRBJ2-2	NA	CASSPSVAANTGELFF	TGTGCCAGCTCACCATCAGTAGCCGCGAACACCGGGGAGCTGTTTTTT
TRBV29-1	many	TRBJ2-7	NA	CSVELGESTYEQYF	TGCAGCGTTGAACTAGGAGAATCTACCTACGAGCAGTACTTC